This T cell receptor beta chain is drawn from a study of CD8+ T cells in alopecia areata. Turning to the study itself: Severity was scored as percentage of affected scalp area in treated patients.

After removal of 0 bases from V and 7 bases from J, the junction contained 5 bases not matched to a gene. The V gene's germline CDR1 is GTSNPN and CDR2 SVGIG (reference sequence). The CDR3 is 14 amino acids. The authors extracted RNA and reverse transcribed it into cDNA as the sequencing template. Assay used: immunoSEQ multiplex PCR; TCRdb lists only in-frame clones, some missing. Found here are under 300,000 clones, 60% of them singletons; the top ten hold 0.75% to 0.95%. The treatment: oral pan-JAK inhibitor, 5-10 mg twice daily. This material consisted of CD4+ T cells sorted from blood, taken around week 54, from a patient treated with tofacitinib. V usage is TRBV30 and J usage is TRBJ1-4; 7 nucleotides align to TRBD1. The sequence was obtained from a human donor with alopecia areata. DNA of the CDR3: TGTGCCTGGAGTGTACTACAGGGGAGTGAAAAACTGTTTTTT. Encoded protein: CAWSVLQGSEKLFF.